The clone carrying this TCR beta chain was recorded once. The source of the sample is a study of blood T cell repertoires in COVID-19. The wider study: T cells, B-cell-depleted T cells, or PBMCs supplied cDNA or gDNA.

How the authors handled the data: Estimates of nucleated cell counts were drawn from the amplification of reference gene primers. TCRdb keeps only in-frame clones here, not all; method: immunoSEQ multiplex PCR. The V and J calls and the clone size are those of that table, but D and trimming were determined from the DNA. The data hold around 200,000 clones, with roughly four fifths observed a single time. Trimming took 4 bases from V and 4 from J; bases not matched to a gene: 0. The CDR3 is made up of 13 amino acids. Germline CDR1 is SGHAT and CDR2 is FQNNGV. Input material: peripheral blood. The clonotype was recovered from a man aged 45 to 65 who had recovered from COVID-19. V gene TRBV11-2 combines with J gene TRBJ2-2; TRBD2 aligns across 7 bases. CDR3 loop: CASSSGGTGELFF. The CDR3 DNA follows: TGTGCCAGCAGCTCGGGGGGCACCGGGGAGCTGTTTTTT. Full variable domain (outside the CDR3, taken from reference TRBV11-2 and TRBJ2-2): EAGVAQSPRYKIIEKRQSVAFWCNPISGHATLYWYQQILGQGPKLLIQFQNNGVVDDSQLPKDRFSAERLKGVDSTLKIQPAKLEDSAVYLCASSSGGTGELFFGEGSRLTVL.